Listed below are T cell receptor beta chains from one sample, sequenced in a study of Graves' ophthalmopathy and Graves' hyperthyroidism. TCRdb re-called the multiplex PCR reads with MiXCR, one entry per CDR3 protein. The table shows hundreds of thousands of distinct CDR3 sequences, with roughly 39% occurring only once. Input material: peripheral blood. Receptors were obtained from an adult man with Graves' ophthalmopathy. CDR3s include the opening cysteine and the closing phenylalanine or tryptophan. D genes are given only for firm matches. Clone size is shown for a subset of rows, as once, few, many or a class of expanded clone.

CASSSGLAANTGELFF	TGTGCCAGCAGCTCGGGACTAGCGGCGAACACCGGGGAGCTGTTTTTT	TRBV5-5	TRBD2	few	TRBJ2-2
CASRGGTGSEKLFF	TGTGCCAGCAGGGGGGGGACAGGGAGTGAAAAACTGTTTTTT	TRBV25-1	TRBD1	once	TRBJ1-4
CASSLLGMLDYEQYF	TGTGCCAGCAGCTTACTGGGGATGCTCGACTACGAGCAGTACTTC	TRBV7-2	NA	many	TRBJ2-7
CASSIELGGGETQYF	TGCGCCAGCAGCATAGAACTAGGGGGCGGAGAGACCCAGTACTTC	TRBV5-1	TRBD1	NA	TRBJ2-5
CATSRGGESDGQPQHF	TGTGCCACCAGCAGAGGCGGTGAGAGCGATGGTCAGCCCCAGCATTTT	TRBV15	NA	NA	TRBJ1-5
CAWRRGGYTF	TGTGCCTGGAGAAGAGGGGGCTACACCTTC	TRBV30	NA	few	TRBJ1-2
CASSFAGGSYEQYF	TGTGCCAGCAGCTTTGCGGGAGGCTCCTACGAGCAGTACTTC	TRBV7-9	TRBD2	many	TRBJ2-7
CASSERREGDQPQHF	TGTGCCAGCAGTGAAAGAAGGGAGGGGGATCAGCCCCAGCATTTT	TRBV6-5	NA	few	TRBJ1-5
CASSEVVIGF	TGTGCCAGCAGTGAAGTGGTTATTGGCTTC	TRBV7-2	NA	few	TRBJ2-7
CASSYNSGNTIYF	TGTGCCAGCAGTTACAACTCTGGAAACACCATATATTTT	TRBV6-5	NA	many	TRBJ1-3
CASRPEEGNTIYF	TGTGCCAGCAGACCAGAAGAGGGAAACACCATATATTTT	TRBV12-3/TRBV12-4	NA	many	TRBJ1-3
CASRLVSEQYF	TGTGCCAGCAGACTAGTTTCCGAGCAGTACTTC	TRBV2	NA	NA	TRBJ2-7
CASSSVQGTYEQYF	TGTGCCAGCAGCTCCGTACAGGGTACCTACGAGCAGTACTTC	TRBV7-2	NA	many	TRBJ2-7
CSARASWNNQPQYF	TGCAGTGCTAGAGCCTCCTGGAACAATCAGCCCCAGTACTTC	TRBV20-1	NA	NA	TRBJ2-5
CATSDFLVGEQYF	TGTGCCACCAGTGATTTTCTCGTAGGCGAGCAGTACTTC	TRBV24-1	NA	many	TRBJ2-7
CASSSRDRGAGELFF	TGTGCCAGCAGCTCCCGTGACAGGGGTGCCGGGGAGCTGTTTTTT	TRBV7-3	TRBD1	NA	TRBJ2-2
CASSEGFDTEAFF	TGTGCCAGCAGTGAGGGGTTTGACACTGAAGCTTTCTTT	TRBV6-4	NA	many	TRBJ1-1
CASSEWRHLNYGYTF	TGTGCCAGCAGTGAATGGCGACACCTTAACTATGGCTACACCTTC	TRBV10-3	NA	few	TRBJ1-2
CASSQVRGQSNQPQHF	TGCGCCAGCAGCCAAGTCCGGGGACAGAGCAATCAGCCCCAGCATTTT	TRBV4-3	TRBD1	NA	TRBJ1-5
CASSQTAQGYGYTF	TGCGCCAGCAGCCAAACGGCCCAGGGCTATGGCTACACCTTC	TRBV4-3	NA	many	TRBJ1-2
CASIQDVGETEAFF	TGTGCCAGCATCCAAGATGTAGGAGAAACTGAAGCTTTCTTT	TRBV4-2	NA	few	TRBJ1-1
CSARDGGGSEKLFF	TGCAGTGCTAGAGATGGGGGAGGGAGTGAAAAACTGTTTTTT	TRBV20-1	NA	many	TRBJ1-4
CAWGSLSNQPQHF	TGTGCCTGGGGGAGCTTGAGCAATCAGCCCCAGCATTTT	TRBV19	NA	NA	TRBJ1-5
CGARDRRLAGGSTGELFF	TGCGGTGCTAGAGATCGGCGACTAGCGGGAGGTAGCACCGGGGAGCTGTTTTTT	TRBV20-1	TRBD2	NA	TRBJ2-2
CASSLGLAGETQYF	TGTGCCAGCAGCTTAGGGCTAGCGGGAGAGACCCAGTACTTC	TRBV7-2	TRBD2	many	TRBJ2-5
CASSLGRPGNQPQHF	TGTGCCAGCAGCCTCGGGCGGCCGGGCAATCAGCCCCAGCATTTT	TRBV6-1	NA	many	TRBJ1-5
CASSLSGQVAYEQYF	TGTGCCAGCAGTTTATCGGGGCAAGTAGCCTACGAGCAGTACTTC	TRBV27	NA	NA	TRBJ2-7
CASSLGGGRLSYEQYF	TGTGCCAGCAGCTTAGGCGGGGGACGACTCTCCTACGAGCAGTACTTC	TRBV13	NA	few	TRBJ2-7
CAISLAGAGETQQYF	TGTGCCATCAGTTTAGCGGGAGCTGGGGAGACCCAGCAGTACTTC	TRBV6-5	TRBD2	NA	TRBJ2-5
CASSIGGDGNQPQHF	TGTGCCAGTAGTATAGGCGGGGACGGCAATCAGCCCCAGCATTTT	TRBV19	NA	NA	TRBJ1-5
CARSPRGYEQYF	TGTGCTCGGTCCCCCCGGGGCTACGAGCAGTACTTC	TRBV10-3	NA	NA	TRBJ2-7
CATSRGSGSASSYEQYF	TGTGCCACCAGCAGAGGTAGCGGGAGTGCTAGCTCCTACGAGCAGTACTTC	TRBV15	TRBD2	many	TRBJ2-7
CASSHGQGGRETQYF	TGTGCCAGCAGCCACGGACAGGGAGGACGAGAGACCCAGTACTTC	TRBV11-2	TRBD1	many	TRBJ2-5
CASSTGTGVFGYTF	TGTGCCAGTTCCACCGGGACAGGGGTGTTTGGCTACACCTTC	TRBV19	TRBD1	many	TRBJ1-2
CAISAGTIATSTDTQYF	TGTGCCATCAGTGCCGGGACTATAGCGACTAGCACAGATACGCAGTATTTT	TRBV10-3	TRBD2	NA	TRBJ2-3
CSVEVIRGGDTQYF	TGCAGCGTTGAAGTTATCAGGGGAGGAGATACGCAGTATTTT	TRBV29-1	NA	NA	TRBJ2-3
CSVGLAGGRDQETQYF	TGCAGCGTTGGACTAGCGGGGGGTCGAGACCAAGAGACCCAGTACTTC	TRBV29-1	TRBD2	NA	TRBJ2-5
CASAGVGTGELFF	TGCGCCAGCGCGGGAGTGGGGACCGGGGAGCTGTTTTTT	TRBV5-1	TRBD2	few	TRBJ2-2
CSARDRAGQGETQYF	TGCAGTGCTAGAGATCGAGCGGGACAGGGAGAGACCCAGTACTTC	TRBV20-1	TRBD1	NA	TRBJ2-5
CASGLVALAGGNEQFF	TGTGCTAGTGGTTTGGTAGCACTAGCGGGAGGCAATGAGCAGTTCTTC	TRBV12-5	TRBD2	NA	TRBJ2-1
CASSQGQAYNSPLHF	TGTGCCAGCAGCCAAGGACAGGCCTATAATTCACCCCTCCACTTT	TRBV6-5	TRBD1	many	TRBJ1-6
CASSQRLAGAAIETQYF	TGTGCCAGCAGCCAAAGACTAGCGGGGGCCGCGATAGAGACCCAGTACTTC	TRBV11-2	TRBD2	NA	TRBJ2-5
CASSLVPSYNEQFF	TGTGCCAGCAGCTTAGTCCCCTCCTACAATGAGCAGTTCTTC	TRBV7-9	NA	NA	TRBJ2-1
CASSLDGQGLNTEAFF	TGCGCCAGCAGCTTAGACGGACAGGGCCTGAACACTGAAGCTTTCTTT	TRBV5-1	TRBD1	many	TRBJ1-1
CASSPRTSGRAVTGELFF	TGTGCCAGCAGCCCACGGACTAGCGGGAGGGCCGTTACCGGGGAGCTGTTTTTT	TRBV4-2	TRBD2	NA	TRBJ2-2
CASSVSQFALYGYTF	TGTGCCAGCAGCGTAAGTCAATTCGCCCTCTATGGCTACACCTTC	TRBV9	NA	many	TRBJ1-2
CASSVGLAGTYEQYF	TGTGCCAGCAGCGTAGGGCTAGCGGGAACCTACGAGCAGTACTTC	TRBV9	TRBD2	many	TRBJ2-7
CATAGASNYGYTF	TGTGCCACCGCGGGGGCCTCAAACTATGGCTACACCTTC	TRBV10-3	NA	NA	TRBJ1-2
CASSPTGRTGELFF	TGTGCCAGCAGTCCGACAGGGAGAACCGGGGAGCTGTTTTTT	TRBV25-1	TRBD1	many	TRBJ2-2
CASSPNQGSSYEQYF	TGTGCCAGCAGCCCTAATCAGGGGAGCTCCTACGAGCAGTACTTC	TRBV7-8	NA	many	TRBJ2-7
CASSQAGFSGNTIYF	TGCGCCAGCAGCCAAGCAGGGTTCTCTGGAAACACCATATATTTT	TRBV4-1	NA	many	TRBJ1-3
CSVGDGGLHGYTF	TGCAGCGTTGGAGACGGGGGGTTACATGGCTACACCTTC	TRBV29-1	NA	NA	TRBJ1-2
CASSEGPGGGRTNEKLFF	TGTGCCAGCAGTGAAGGCCCGGGAGGGGGCCGGACTAATGAAAAACTGTTTTTT	TRBV2	TRBD1	few	TRBJ1-4